A selection of T cell receptor beta chains follows, all from one sample in a study of control samples from healthy donors and cancer patients. Assay used: immunoSEQ multiplex PCR; TCRdb lists only in-frame clones, some missing. The profile shows about 120,000 clones, less than 95% of them singletons. Sequenced: blood. The receptors were sampled from a man aged 30 to 45 in good health. The CDR3 runs from the conserved cysteine through the conserved F or W. The D gene is left open where the match is weak. Not all rows give a size; the values are once, few, many and, for expanded clones, a class.

D gene,J gene,V gene,clone size,CDR3 protein,CDR3 DNA
-,TRBJ2-7,TRBV6-5,-,CASRQGNNPYEQYF,TGTGCCAGCCGGCAAGGAAACAACCCTTACGAGCAGTACTTC
-,TRBJ2-7,TRBV5-5,-,CASSPGYEQYF,TGTGCCAGCAGCCCCGGCTACGAGCAGTACTTC
-,TRBJ1-2,TRBV27,-,CASSLPSKGIYGYTF,TGTGCCAGCAGTTTACCGAGTAAGGGGATCTATGGCTACACCTTC
-,TRBJ1-4,TRBV7-9,-,CASRVDAWNEKLFF,TGTGCCAGCAGGGTCGACGCGTGGAATGAAAAACTGTTTTTT
TRBD2,TRBJ2-7,TRBV5-5,-,CASSLMRGYYEQYF,TGTGCCAGCAGCTTGATGCGGGGGTACTACGAGCAGTACTTC
-,TRBJ2-5,TRBV27,-,CASRGQETQYF,TGTGCCAGCAGAGGTCAAGAGACCCAGTACTTC
TRBD2,TRBJ2-1,TRBV9,-,CASSHDSGGIGYNEQFF,TGTGCCAGCAGCCACGATTCGGGGGGTATCGGTTACAATGAGCAGTTCTTC
-,TRBJ2-7,TRBV27,-,CASSPRGGRSYEQYF,TGTGCCAGCAGTCCTCGAGGAGGGCGGTCCTACGAGCAGTACTTC
-,TRBJ2-7,TRBV9,-,CASSVAGGTAPYEQYF,TGTGCCAGCAGCGTAGCTGGAGGGACAGCTCCCTACGAGCAGTACTTC
TRBD1,TRBJ2-2,TRBV11-2,-,CASSTTGGNTGELFF,TGTGCCAGCAGCACCACAGGGGGCAACACCGGGGAGCTGTTTTTT
-,TRBJ2-2,TRBV10-3,-,CAISGGTGELFF,TGTGCCATCAGTGGCGGAACCGGGGAGCTGTTTTTT
-,TRBJ2-5,TRBV3-1/TRBV3-2,-,CASSQRESLGTQYF,TGTGCCAGCAGCCAACGGGAAAGCTTGGGGACCCAGTACTTC
-,TRBJ1-1,TRBV30,-,CAWRKGILNTEAFF,TGTGCCTGGAGAAAGGGAATATTGAACACTGAAGCTTTCTTT
-,TRBJ1-1,TRBV2,-,CASSEGYTGFEAFF,TGTGCCAGCAGTGAGGGGTACACAGGGTTTGAAGCTTTCTTT
-,TRBJ1-1,TRBV5-4,-,CASSFAGGNTEAFF,TGTGCCAGCAGCTTTGCGGGGGGGAACACTGAAGCTTTCTTT
-,TRBJ2-2,TRBV18,-,CASSQPVGGTGELFF,TGTGCCAGCTCACAACCGGTGGGGGGCACCGGGGAGCTGTTTTTT
-,TRBJ1-1,TRBV5-1,-,CASSFRGDMNTEAFF,TGCGCCAGCAGCTTCCGGGGGGATATGAACACTGAAGCTTTCTTT
-,TRBJ2-5,TRBV19,-,CASSHPTRGIETQYF,TGTGCCAGTAGTCACCCCACGAGGGGGATAGAGACCCAGTACTTC
-,TRBJ1-5,TRBV30,few,CAWSVLRGRGQPQHF,TGTGCCTGGAGTGTACTAAGGGGGAGAGGGCAGCCCCAGCATTTT
-,TRBJ2-7,TRBV30,-,CAWTMGSHEQYF,TGTGCCTGGACCATGGGGTCCCACGAGCAGTACTTC
TRBD2,TRBJ2-5,TRBV5-5,-,CASSLGPGAGGQETQYF,TGTGCCAGCAGCTTGGGCCCCGGGGCGGGGGGCCAAGAGACCCAGTACTTC
TRBD2,TRBJ2-1,TRBV18,few,CASSPTSGGANEQFF,TGTGCCAGCTCCCCCACTAGCGGGGGGGCCAATGAGCAGTTCTTC
-,TRBJ1-1,TRBV12-5,few,CASGDDILNTEAFF,TGTGCTAGTGGTGACGACATTTTAAACACTGAAGCTTTCTTT
-,TRBJ2-3,TRBV30,-,CAWSGVGTYTDTQYF,TGTGCCTGGAGTGGCGTTGGGACTTACACAGATACGCAGTATTTT
TRBD2,TRBJ2-2,TRBV7-9,-,CASSLPSGGMGELFF,TGTGCCAGCAGCTTACCCAGCGGGGGGATGGGGGAGCTGTTTTTT
TRBD2,TRBJ2-2,TRBV4-1,-,CASSPRTSAGTGELFF,TGCGCCAGCAGCCCCAGGACTAGCGCGGGAACCGGGGAGCTGTTTTTT
-,TRBJ2-2,TRBV27,-,CASSLRQGNTGELFF,TGTGCCAGCAGTTTACGGCAAGGCAACACCGGGGAGCTGTTTTTT
-,TRBJ2-3,TRBV30,-,CAWTSGWASTDTQYF,TGTGCCTGGACCTCAGGGTGGGCAAGCACAGATACGCAGTATTTT
TRBD1,TRBJ2-5,TRBV20-1,-,CSARWDRDYF,TGCAGTGCTAGATGGGACAGGGACTACTTC
-,TRBJ1-3,TRBV29-1,-,CSAWDGGKSGNTIYF,TGCAGCGCCTGGGACGGAGGGAAAAGCGGAAACACCATATATTTT
-,TRBJ1-1,TRBV7-9,-,CASSLMASDTEAFF,TGTGCCAGCAGCTTAATGGCATCCGACACTGAAGCTTTCTTT
-,TRBJ1-5,TRBV27,-,CASRWGRDQPQHF,TGTGCCAGCCGCTGGGGGAGGGATCAGCCCCAGCATTTT
-,TRBJ2-7,TRBV5-4,-,CASSATDSYEQYF,TGTGCCAGCAGCGCGACAGACTCCTACGAGCAGTACTTC
-,TRBJ2-1,TRBV19,-,CASSPPPGRHQYNEQFF,TGTGCCAGTAGTCCACCACCGGGACGGCACCAGTACAATGAGCAGTTCTTC